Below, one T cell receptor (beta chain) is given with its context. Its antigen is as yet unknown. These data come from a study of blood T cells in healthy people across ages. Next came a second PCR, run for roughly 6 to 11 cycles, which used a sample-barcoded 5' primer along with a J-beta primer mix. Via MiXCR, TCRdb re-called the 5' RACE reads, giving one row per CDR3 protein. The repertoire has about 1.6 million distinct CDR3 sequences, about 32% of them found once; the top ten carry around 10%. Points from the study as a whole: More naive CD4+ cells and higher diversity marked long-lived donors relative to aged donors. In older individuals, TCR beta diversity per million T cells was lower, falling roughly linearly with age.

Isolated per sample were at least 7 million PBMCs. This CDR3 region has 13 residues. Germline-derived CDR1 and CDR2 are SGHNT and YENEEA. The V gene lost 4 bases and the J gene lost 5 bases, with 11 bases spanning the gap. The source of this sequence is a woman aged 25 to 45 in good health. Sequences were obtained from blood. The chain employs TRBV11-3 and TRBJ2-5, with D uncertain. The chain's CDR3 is CASSSSPMETQYF. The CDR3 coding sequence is TGTGCCAGCAGCTCCTCCCCAATGGAGACCCAGTACTTC. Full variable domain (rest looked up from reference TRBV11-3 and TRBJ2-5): EAGVVQSPRYKIIEKKQPVAFWCNPISGHNTLYWYLQNLGQGPELLIRYENEEAVDDSQLPKDRFSAERLKGVDSTLKIQPAELGDSAVYLCASSSSPMETQYFGPGTRLLVL.